What follows describes a single T cell receptor (beta chain). No antigen is known for it. Data came from immunoSEQ multiplex PCR; TCRdb stores just in-frame clones and leaves some out. The profile covers some 450,000 clones, with around 91% appearing a single time and about 4.1% taken by the ten largest. These data come from a study of Ad26.COV2.S vaccination and SARS-CoV-2 variants. Overall study: The donor participated in the COV1001 trial, in its Ad26.COV2.S arm. Administration of Ad26.COV2.S was intramuscular, either once or twice 56 days apart. Findings of the study overall: Those who received vaccine or placebo ended up with similar non-spike TCR breadth.

The CDR3 is 13 residues long. Germline V gives CDR1 SGDLS, CDR2 YYNGEE. V dropped 10 bases and J dropped 3 bases, with 14 bases sitting between them. As for treatment: some 19 received Ad26.COV2.S at low or high dose, single or two shots; 5 received placebo; per-sample allocation not given. After the first vaccine or placebo injection, samples were drawn on day 63. Vaccination employed an Ad26 vector expressing the Wuhan-strain SARS-CoV-2 spike. The sequencing used peripheral blood, collected in a trial of Ad26.COV2.S vaccine versus placebo. V gene TRBV9 combines with J gene TRBJ1-5; D is ambiguous. The sequence was collected from a person between 18 and 60 years old who received the Ad26.COV2.S COVID-19 vaccine or a placebo. The CDR3 sequence is CAEDQALNQPQHF. The CDR3 DNA sequence: TGTGCCGAGGACCAGGCCCTCAATCAGCCCCAGCATTTT. The full variable domain, completed using reference TRBV9 and TRBJ1-5, is DSGVTQTPKHLITATGQRVTLRCSPRSGDLSVYWYQQSLDQGLQFLIQYYNGEERAKGNILERFSAQQFPDLHSELNLSSLELGDSALYFCAEDQALNQPQHFGDGTRLSIL.